This TCR beta chain was sequenced for a study of OX40 agonist ivuxolimab in advanced cancers. Study-level points and caveats: Both CD4+ and CD8+ T cell populations in blood had undergone clonal expansion by week 6 at 0.1 to 3.0 mg/kg.

In its sample, this clone was seen once. Its target is not known. Clones were read by immunoSEQ multiplex PCR, and TCRdb kept only the in-frame ones, dropping some. The table records 20,000 to 25,000 clones, about four fifths of them present only once. The CDR3 totals 15 residues. Trimming cost V 7 bases and J 0 bases; bases outside gene matches: 1. The germline gives CDR1 SNHLY, CDR2 FYNNEI. The genes are TRBV2 and TRBJ2-3; 13 bases fit TRBD2. This specimen was CD4+ or CD8+ T cells sorted from blood, taken in a trial of the OX40 agonist ivuxolimab. The sequence came from an adult with an advanced solid tumor such as melanoma, head and neck, liver or kidney cancer. The DNA of the CDR3 is TGTGCCAGCATGGGACTAGCGGGGAGCACAGATACGCAGTATTTT. Its protein product is CASMGLAGSTDTQYF.